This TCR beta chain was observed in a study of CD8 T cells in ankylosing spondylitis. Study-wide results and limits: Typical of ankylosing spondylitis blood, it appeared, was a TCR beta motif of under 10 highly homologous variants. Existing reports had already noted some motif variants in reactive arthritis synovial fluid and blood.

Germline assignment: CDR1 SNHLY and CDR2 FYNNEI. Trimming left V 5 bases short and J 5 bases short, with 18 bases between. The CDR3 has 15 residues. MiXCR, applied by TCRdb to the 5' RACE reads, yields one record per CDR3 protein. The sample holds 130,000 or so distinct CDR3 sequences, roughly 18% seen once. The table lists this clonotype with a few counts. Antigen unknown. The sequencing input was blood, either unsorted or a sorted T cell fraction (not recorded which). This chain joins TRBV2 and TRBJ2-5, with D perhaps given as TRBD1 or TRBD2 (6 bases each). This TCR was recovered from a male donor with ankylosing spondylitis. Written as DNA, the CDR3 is TGTGCCAGCAGTAACACAGGGACTTTTGGGGAGACCCAGTACTTC. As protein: CASSNTGTFGETQYF.